This TCR beta chain originates from a study of Graves' ophthalmopathy and Graves' hyperthyroidism. Germline V gene lookup returns CDR1 MNHEY and CDR2 SVGEGT. Trimming stripped 10 bases from V and 7 bases from J, with 23 bases between. CDR3 length: 14 residues. This clonotype was found many times. The sequenced template was RNA, covering the TCR beta CDR3 region. HTBI primers primed a first-round RT-PCR, and a second-round multiplex PCR followed. TCRdb independently ran MiXCR on the multiplex PCR reads; one entry per CDR3 protein. This table holds some 360,000 distinct CDR3 sequences, approximately 18% found once.

The chain employs TRBV6-2 or TRBV6-3 and TRBJ2-7; a possible D gene is TRBD2 (6 bases). The TCR was taken from an adult woman with stable Graves' hyperthyroidism. Sequenced: peripheral blood. DNA of the CDR3: TGTGCCACCCAAAATCCCGGGAGCGGAAGGGAGCAGTACTTC. Translating gives CATQNPGSGREQYF.